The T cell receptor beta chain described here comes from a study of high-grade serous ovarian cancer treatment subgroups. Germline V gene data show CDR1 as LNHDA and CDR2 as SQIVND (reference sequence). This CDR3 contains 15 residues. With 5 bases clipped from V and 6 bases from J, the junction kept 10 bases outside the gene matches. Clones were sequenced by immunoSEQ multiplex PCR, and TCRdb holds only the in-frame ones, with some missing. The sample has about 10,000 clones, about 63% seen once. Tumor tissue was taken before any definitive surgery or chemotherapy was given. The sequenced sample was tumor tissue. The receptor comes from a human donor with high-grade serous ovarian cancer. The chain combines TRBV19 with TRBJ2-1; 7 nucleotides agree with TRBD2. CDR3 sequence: CASSFPVAGINEQFF. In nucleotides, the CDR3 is TGTGCCAGTAGTTTCCCTGTAGCGGGCATCAATGAGCAGTTCTTC.